This record looks at one TCR beta chain sequence and its context. The study assigned cohorts using participant-reported clinical history. The V gene end was trimmed by 5 bases and the J gene end by 3 bases; junction bases not matched to a gene: 10. Germline V CDR1 and CDR2: MDHEN, SYDVKM. The CDR3 runs to 16 residues. This sample was included in a study of blood T cell repertoires in COVID-19. Original processing notes: By means of reference gene primer amplification, nucleated cell counts were estimated. Produced via immunoSEQ multiplex PCR; TCRdb's table is partial and in-frame only. V, J and clone size were drawn from that table, and D and trimming were deduced from the DNA. The data hold over 350,000 clones, with 70% to 90% observed a single time.

The material sequenced was PBMCs or T cells enriched from blood (not recorded which). The clonotype comes from a woman between 18 and 30 years old with acute COVID-19. The rearrangement uses TRBV28 and TRBJ1-5; TRBD1 aligns across 7 bases. The CDR3 nucleotides are TGTGCCAGCAGTCCGTTCCGAGGGGGCCCCAATCAGCCCCAGCATTTT. This encodes CASSPFRGGPNQPQHF.